A selection of T cell receptor beta chains follows, all from one sample in a study of cytomegalovirus exposure and HLA in healthy donors. Sequencing used immunoSEQ multiplex PCR; TCRdb keeps in-frame clones, though not all of them. The table shows some 250,000 clones, with approximately 84% occurring only once. Material for sequencing was PBMCs. These receptors all come from a woman aged 25-40 years in good health and CMV-seropositive. Both conserved end residues are trimmed from each CDR3. The order of the fields is CDR3 length, V gene, CDR3 protein.

11,TRBV30,AWSGGVLEKLF
12,TRBV5-6,ASSYPTGGGGYT
11,TRBV6-1,ASKSSGRYEQY
11,TRBV2,ASSSQGGDVQH
11,TRBV9,ASSVVGATEAF
12,TRBV10-2,ASSEGLASYEQY
14,TRBV5-1,ASSLVGGSWTGELF
14,TRBV11-3,ASSSPGTGESQPQH
16,TRBV5-4,ASSPFLAGVAGANVLT
12,TRBV7-9,ASSLVSLQETQY
13,TRBV6-1,ASSELWTTNTEAF
14,TRBV15,ATTQPTSGSTDTQY
14,TRBV7-2,ASSDRAGTGAYEQY
12,TRBV5-6,ASSLTGTIYEQY
12,TRBV11-2,ASSRLAAHYEQY
13,TRBV30,ASLYKTLSGTEQF
12,TRBV9,ASSVGSPGYEQY
10,TRBV19,ASSTNYNEQF
12,TRBV13,ASTTLSGANVLT
12,TRBV6-5,ASSYDSSNQPQH
15,TRBV19,ASSGPLHRASNQPQH
13,TRBV5-1,ASSLALSRTLEQF
12,TRBV27,ASSFTGVNTEAF
13,TRBV2,ASSPQGLMNTEAF
16,TRBV15,ATSRDLAGVGLGDEQY
12,TRBV6-5,ASSQADTRGTQY
9,TRBV2,ASSGGGLGY
13,TRBV30,AWVLIAGVSYEQF
15,TRBV28,ASSSRGTSGSINEQF
13,TRBV27,ASSLAGTASYEQY
13,TRBV7-2,ASSLVVAPNNEQF
11,TRBV7-2,ASSLSYRDEQY
12,TRBV19,ASSIGGSNYGYT
11,TRBV27,ASSPGTVYGYT
13,TRBV7-8,ASSLVSGATYEQY
13,TRBV6-4,ASSPLAGAANEQF
10,TRBV30,AWRGAYNEQF
11,TRBV27,ASSRDRQYEQY
13,TRBV4-1,ASSLGLAGGGKQY
12,TRBV7-9,ASSLERDSARGF
11,TRBV10-3,AIRGAGYNEQF
10,TRBV6-1,ASRGDNYGYT
12,TRBV6-1,ASSETGQPNEQF
11,TRBV19,ASNLGGGTEAF
15,TRBV4-1,ASSQRTGDGGNQPQH
11,TRBV27,ASSLSNSYEQY
15,TRBV5-1,ASSFGTGGPLQETQY
12,TRBV18,ASSPQGAKNEQF
13,TRBV4-2,ASSTGVPNTGELF